This T cell receptor beta chain was sequenced during a study of T cell responses to AZD1222 COVID-19 vaccine (dated by TCRdb to the early 2020s). In the study overall: Because spike-specific TCR depth and breadth did not differ between the two schedules, AZD1222 recipients who got a second dose at roughly 4 weeks were pooled with those who got a second dose at roughly 12 weeks. A total of 230 to 250 trial participants underwent TCR sequencing, of whom roughly 210 had received two doses of AZD1222 and approximately 26 had received two doses of the MenACWY control vaccine. Trial participants were enrolled by age into subgroups of 18-55, 56-69 and 70-plus years, and about 150, 27 and 61 TCR-sequenced participants, respectively, were included in these subgroups. General conclusions and limits of the study: Participants were mostly white British, with more females than males. The authors suggested clonal diversity may have been underestimated. CD4 TCRs associated with the vaccine covered the entire spike protein, and the dominant responses were in regions 160-218 and 743-854. Conclusions about previously exposed vaccinees are limited because only six or seven AZD1222 recipients were SARS-CoV-2 seropositive at baseline. Reportedly, close to half of the unique spike-specific TCRs recognized epitopes lying outside the regions that are mutated in the B.1.351 and B.1.1.7 variants. Because no samples from the day 14 peak response were available, repertoires could be characterized only after the peak T cell response. After two AZD1222 doses, both the breadth and the depth of spike-specific TCRs were significantly higher than at day 0 and than in MenACWY recipients. The 56-69-year group was small, and its depth increase did not reach significance, likely because of low power.

The time point label here, explained by the study, means: baseline before first vaccination. Vaccinee samples came from UK trials COV001 and COV002, including a single-blind randomized controlled phase 2/3 trial of AZD1222 (ChAdOx1 nCoV-19) in healthy adults. Trial participant PBMC samples were collected at day 0 and day 28 after the second dose for TCRbeta chain sequencing. CDR1 and CDR2 are drawn from the germline V gene: SGHNT, YENEEA. From cysteine to phenylalanine, the CDR3 is 15 amino acids long. This entry keeps only the CDR3 DNA: 45 bases, framed from base 1. V loses 3 bases at its end and J loses 4 bases; junction bases beyond the gene matches: 7. The CDR3 regions of human TCRbeta chains were analyzed by immunosequencing. As for how the authors treated the data: TCRs in the repertoires were matched against a reference library of SARS-CoV-2-specific TCRs that had been generated with the MIRA antigen-specificity platform. Breadth was defined as the fraction of unique TCRs that were SARS-CoV-2-associated. Depth was defined as the fraction of total T cells that were SARS-CoV-2-associated. Each spike-specific TCR was assigned to its reactive spike region and to a CD4 or CD8 class using the MIRA data. Log10-transformed breadth and depth values were compared by one-way ANOVA with Sidak's multiple comparisons tests. Not all clones reach the TCRdb copy of this immuneACCESS table, which keeps in-frame sequences only. Checked studies attribute under half of the gap to unresolved V genes and leave the rest unexplained. Clone size and the V and J calls come from that table; the DNA yielded D and trimming. Here the sample has 150,000 to 200,000 clones; about nine tenths occur a single time. Approximately 1.5% of the sample rests with the top ten.

As for this clone: The specificity of this receptor is unknown. Per-base quality was not reported, and no clone a single base away is much larger than it.

The sample in question was peripheral blood, obtained on day 0 of AZD1222 vaccination. This receptor was identified in an adult in good health. The rearranged segments are TRBV11-3 and TRBJ2-3; 7 middle bases align to TRBD1. The bases are TGTGCCAGCAGCTTTACGGACAGGCCGGCAGATACGCAGTATTTT. Its protein reads: CASSFTDRPADTQYF. The CDR3 plus the reference TRBV11-3 and TRBJ2-3 genes for the other parts give the full variable domain: EAGVVQSPRYKIIEKKQPVAFWCNPISGHNTLYWYLQNLGQGPELLIRYENEEAVDDSQLPKDRFSAERLKGVDSTLKIQPAELGDSAVYLCASSFTDRPADTQYFGPGTRLTVL.